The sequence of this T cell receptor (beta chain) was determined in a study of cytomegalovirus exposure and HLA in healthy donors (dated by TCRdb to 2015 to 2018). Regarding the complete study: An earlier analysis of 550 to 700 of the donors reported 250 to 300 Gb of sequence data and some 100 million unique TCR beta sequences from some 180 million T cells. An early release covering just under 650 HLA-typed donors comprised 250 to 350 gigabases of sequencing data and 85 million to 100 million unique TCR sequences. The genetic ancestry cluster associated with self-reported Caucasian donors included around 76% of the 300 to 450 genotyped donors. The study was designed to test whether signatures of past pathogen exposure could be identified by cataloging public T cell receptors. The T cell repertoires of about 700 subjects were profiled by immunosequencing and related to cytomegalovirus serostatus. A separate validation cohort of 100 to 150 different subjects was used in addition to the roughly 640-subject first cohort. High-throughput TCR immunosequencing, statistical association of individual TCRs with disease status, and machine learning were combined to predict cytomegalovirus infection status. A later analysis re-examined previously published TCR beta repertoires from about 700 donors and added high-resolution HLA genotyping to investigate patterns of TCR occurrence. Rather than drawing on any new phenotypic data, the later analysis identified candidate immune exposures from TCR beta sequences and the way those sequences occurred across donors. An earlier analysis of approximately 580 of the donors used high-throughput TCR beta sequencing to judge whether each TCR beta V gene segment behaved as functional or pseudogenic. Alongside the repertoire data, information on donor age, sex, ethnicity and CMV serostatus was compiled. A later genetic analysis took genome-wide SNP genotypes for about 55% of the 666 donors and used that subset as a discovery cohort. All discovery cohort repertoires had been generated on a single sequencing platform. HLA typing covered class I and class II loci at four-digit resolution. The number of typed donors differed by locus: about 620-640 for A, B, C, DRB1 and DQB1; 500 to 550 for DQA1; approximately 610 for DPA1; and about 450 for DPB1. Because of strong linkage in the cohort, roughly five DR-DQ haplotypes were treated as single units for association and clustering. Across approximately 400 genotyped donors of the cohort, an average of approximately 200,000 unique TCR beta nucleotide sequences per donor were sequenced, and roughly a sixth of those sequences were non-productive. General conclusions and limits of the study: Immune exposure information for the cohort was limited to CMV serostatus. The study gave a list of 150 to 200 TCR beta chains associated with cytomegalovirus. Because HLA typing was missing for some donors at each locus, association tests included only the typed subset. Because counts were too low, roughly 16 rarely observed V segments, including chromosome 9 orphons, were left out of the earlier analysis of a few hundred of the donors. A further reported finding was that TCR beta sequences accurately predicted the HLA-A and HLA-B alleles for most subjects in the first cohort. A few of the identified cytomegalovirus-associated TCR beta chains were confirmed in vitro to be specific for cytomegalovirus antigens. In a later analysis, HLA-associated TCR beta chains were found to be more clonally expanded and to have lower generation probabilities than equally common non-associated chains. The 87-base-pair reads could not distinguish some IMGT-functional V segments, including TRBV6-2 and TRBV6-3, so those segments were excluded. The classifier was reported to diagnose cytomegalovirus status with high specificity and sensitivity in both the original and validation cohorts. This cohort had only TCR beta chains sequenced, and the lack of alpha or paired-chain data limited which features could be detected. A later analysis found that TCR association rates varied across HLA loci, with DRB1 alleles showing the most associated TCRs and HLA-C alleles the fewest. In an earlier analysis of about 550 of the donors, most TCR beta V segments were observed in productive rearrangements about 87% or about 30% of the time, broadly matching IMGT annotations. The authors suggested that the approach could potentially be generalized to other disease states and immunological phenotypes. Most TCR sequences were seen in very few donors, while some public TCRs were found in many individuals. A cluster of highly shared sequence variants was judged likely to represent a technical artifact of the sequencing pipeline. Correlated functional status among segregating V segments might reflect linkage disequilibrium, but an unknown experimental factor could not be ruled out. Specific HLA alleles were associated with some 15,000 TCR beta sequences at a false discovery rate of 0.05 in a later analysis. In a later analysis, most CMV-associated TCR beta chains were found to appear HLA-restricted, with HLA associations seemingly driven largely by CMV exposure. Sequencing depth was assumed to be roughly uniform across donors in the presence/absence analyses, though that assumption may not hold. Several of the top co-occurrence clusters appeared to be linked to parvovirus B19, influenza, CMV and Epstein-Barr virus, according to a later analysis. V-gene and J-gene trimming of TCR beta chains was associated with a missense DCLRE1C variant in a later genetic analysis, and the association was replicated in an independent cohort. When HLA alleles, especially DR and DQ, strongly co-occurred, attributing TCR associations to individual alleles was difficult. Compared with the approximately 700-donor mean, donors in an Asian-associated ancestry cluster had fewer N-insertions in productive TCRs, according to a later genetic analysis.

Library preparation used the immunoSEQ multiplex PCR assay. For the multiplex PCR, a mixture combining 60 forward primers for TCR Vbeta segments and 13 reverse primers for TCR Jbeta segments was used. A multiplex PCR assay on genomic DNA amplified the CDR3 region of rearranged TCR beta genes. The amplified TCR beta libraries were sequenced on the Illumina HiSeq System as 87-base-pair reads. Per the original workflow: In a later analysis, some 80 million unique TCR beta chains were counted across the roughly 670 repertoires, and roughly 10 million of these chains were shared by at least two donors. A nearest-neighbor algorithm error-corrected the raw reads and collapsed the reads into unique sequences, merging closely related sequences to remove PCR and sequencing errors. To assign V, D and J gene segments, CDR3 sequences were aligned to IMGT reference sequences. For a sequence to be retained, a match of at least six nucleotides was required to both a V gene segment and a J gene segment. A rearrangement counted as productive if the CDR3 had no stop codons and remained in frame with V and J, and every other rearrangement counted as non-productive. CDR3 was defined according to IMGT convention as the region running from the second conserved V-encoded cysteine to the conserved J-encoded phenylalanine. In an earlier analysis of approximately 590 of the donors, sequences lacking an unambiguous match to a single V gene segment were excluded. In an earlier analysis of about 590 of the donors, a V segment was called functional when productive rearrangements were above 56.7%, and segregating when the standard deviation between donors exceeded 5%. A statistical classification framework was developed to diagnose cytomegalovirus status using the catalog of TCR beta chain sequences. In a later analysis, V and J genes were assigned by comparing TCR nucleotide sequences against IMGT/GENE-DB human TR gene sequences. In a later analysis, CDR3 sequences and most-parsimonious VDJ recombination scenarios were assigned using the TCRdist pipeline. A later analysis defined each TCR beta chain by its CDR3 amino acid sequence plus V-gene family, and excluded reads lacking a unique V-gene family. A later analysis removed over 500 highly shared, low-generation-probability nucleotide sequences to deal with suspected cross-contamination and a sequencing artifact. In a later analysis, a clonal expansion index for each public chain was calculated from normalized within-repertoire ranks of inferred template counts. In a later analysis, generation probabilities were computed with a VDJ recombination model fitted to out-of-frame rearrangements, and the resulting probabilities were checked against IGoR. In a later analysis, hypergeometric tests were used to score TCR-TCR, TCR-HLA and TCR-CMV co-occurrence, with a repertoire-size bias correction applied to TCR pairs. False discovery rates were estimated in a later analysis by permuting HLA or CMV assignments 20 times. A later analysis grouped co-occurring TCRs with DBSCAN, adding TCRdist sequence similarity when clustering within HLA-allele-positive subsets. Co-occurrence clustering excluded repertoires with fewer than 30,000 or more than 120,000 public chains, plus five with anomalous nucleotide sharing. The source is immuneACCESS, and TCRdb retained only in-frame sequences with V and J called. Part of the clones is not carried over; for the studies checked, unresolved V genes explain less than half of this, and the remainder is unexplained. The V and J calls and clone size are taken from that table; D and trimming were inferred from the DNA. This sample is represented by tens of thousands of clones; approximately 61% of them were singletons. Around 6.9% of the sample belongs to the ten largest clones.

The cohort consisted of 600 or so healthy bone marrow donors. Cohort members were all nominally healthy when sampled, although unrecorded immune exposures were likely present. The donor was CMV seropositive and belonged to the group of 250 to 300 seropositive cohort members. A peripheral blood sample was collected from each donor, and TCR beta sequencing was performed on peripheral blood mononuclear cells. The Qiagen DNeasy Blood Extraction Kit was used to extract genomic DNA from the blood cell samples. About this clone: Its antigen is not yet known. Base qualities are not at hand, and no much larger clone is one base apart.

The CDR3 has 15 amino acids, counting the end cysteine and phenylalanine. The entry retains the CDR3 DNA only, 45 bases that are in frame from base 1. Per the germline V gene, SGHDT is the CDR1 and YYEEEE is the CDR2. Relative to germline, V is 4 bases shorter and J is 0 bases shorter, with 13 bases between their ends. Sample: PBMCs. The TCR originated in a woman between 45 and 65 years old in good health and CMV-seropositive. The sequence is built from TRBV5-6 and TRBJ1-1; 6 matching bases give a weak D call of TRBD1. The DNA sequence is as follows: TGTGCCAGCAGCGTTTCAGGGGTAATGAACACTGAAGCTTTCTTT. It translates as CASSVSGVMNTEAFF. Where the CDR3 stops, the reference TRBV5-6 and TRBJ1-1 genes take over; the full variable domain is DAGVTQSPTHLIKTRGQQVTLRCSPKSGHDTVSWYQQALGQGPQFIFQYYEEEERQRGNFPDRFSGHQFPNYSSELNVNALLLGDSALYLCASSVSGVMNTEAFFGQGTRLTVV.